This T cell receptor (beta chain) was retrieved from a study of shared clonotypes between healthy human individuals. Regarding the study as a whole: Naive subsets usually exceeded memory subsets in estimated richness.

Using immunoSEQ multiplex PCR, the repertoire was profiled, and TCRdb retains in-frame clones only, with some absent. The sample yields under 650,000 clones, less than 96% seen once. Trimming pared 7 bases from V and 5 bases from J, leaving 14 bases between. From germline, CDR1 is SEHNR and CDR2 FQNEAQ (reference sequence). The CDR3 is 13 amino acids. About this clone: What it binds is unknown.

The sequenced sample was naive CD4+ T cells sorted from blood. The subset denotes: CD45RA+ positively selected. The genes are TRBV7-9 and TRBJ1-1; D ambiguous. This clonotype was sampled from a woman in her twenties or thirties in good health. The DNA for the CDR3 is TGTGCCAGCAACTATAGAGAGGGAACTGAAGCTTTCTTT. It translates to CASNYREGTEAFF.